These 26 T cell receptor beta chains were all obtained from the same sample, sequenced in a study of blood T cell repertoires in COVID-19. Sequencing used immunoSEQ multiplex PCR; TCRdb keeps in-frame clones, though not all of them. Here the sample spans about 210,000 clones, 65% to 85% being singletons. Sequences were obtained from PBMCs or T cells enriched from blood (not recorded which). These receptors were obtained from a man younger than 40 with acute COVID-19.

This sequence joins TRBV29-1 and TRBJ2-7; D might be TRBD2 (6 bases). The CDR3 consists of 14 residues. V was cut by 0 bases and J by 0 bases, with 9 bases left in between. From germline, CDR1 is SQVTM and CDR2 ANQGSEA. The CDR3 DNA reads as TGCAGCGTTGAAGAAACGACTAGCTCCTACGAGCAGTACTTC. Translating gives CSVEETTSSYEQYF.

This clone was seen more than once but under ten times. The genes are TRBV5-4 and TRBJ2-5, with no clear D. The CDR3 loop spans 14 amino acids. Germline V gives CDR1 SGHNT, CDR2 YYREEE (reference sequence). With 1 base removed from V and 4 bases from J, the gap between germline ends came to 11 bases. DNA for the CDR3: TGTGCCAGCAGCTTGCCGAAATCAGGAGAGACCCAGTACTTC. Encoded protein: CASSLPKSGETQYF.

This clone is a singleton in its sample. V gene TRBV10-1 combines with J gene TRBJ2-3; D is possibly TRBD1 (5 bases). Per the germline V gene, CDR1 is WNHNN and CDR2 is SYGVQD (reference sequence). The CDR3 runs 12 residues. V lost 8 bases and J lost 4, with 10 bases in between. DNA of the CDR3: TGCGCCAGCGGGCAAGGGGCAGATACGCAGTATTTT. The encoded protein is CASGQGADTQYF.

The genes are TRBV7-5 and TRBJ1-3; TRBD1, the D gene given by the table, was not confirmed from the DNA. TRBV7-5 is noted as a pseudogene. This CDR3 comprises 16 residues. In DNA form, the CDR3 reads TGTGTCAGAAGCTGCTGGACAGGGCTCTCCGGAAACACCATATATTTT. The encoded protein is CVRSCWTGLSGNTIYF.

V gene TRBV12-3 or TRBV12-4 combines with J gene TRBJ1-2; 7 bases are a match to TRBD1. V shed 7 bases, J shed 8 bases, and the junction held 10 bases outside the gene matches. There are 13 residues in the CDR3. The CDR3 spells CASILTGVGGYTF. The CDR3 coding sequence is TGTGCCAGCATATTAACAGGGGTAGGGGGCTACACCTTC.

The rearrangement links TRBV9 to TRBJ2-7; possible D gene TRBD2, 6 bases. V was trimmed by 7 bases and J by 0 bases, leaving 14 bases between them. The CDR3 sequence is 14 residues long. The germline V gene encodes CDR1 SGDLS and CDR2 YYNGEE. The CDR3 is CASSSGTGSYEQYF. DNA of the CDR3: TGTGCCAGCTCTTCCGGGACTGGCTCCTACGAGCAGTACTTC.

This sequence joins TRBV29-1 and TRBJ2-2; 9 nucleotides align to TRBD1. The germline gives CDR1 SQVTM, CDR2 ANQGSEA. Trimming took 6 bases from V and 3 from J; bases not matched to a gene: 5. The CDR3 sequence is 14 residues long. The DNA for the CDR3 is TGCAGCGTCAGTGGGACAGGGTACACCGGGGAGCTGTTTTTT. It translates to CSVSGTGYTGELFF.

This clone was counted once. This chain uses TRBV6-1 with TRBJ2-5, with D perhaps TRBD2 (5 bases). V was clipped by 2 bases and J by 5 bases, with 9 bases between them. The CDR3 is 13 residues long. Germline CDR1 and CDR2: MNHNS and SASEGT. CDR3 protein: CASSEWEWETQYF. CDR3 coding DNA: TGTGCCAGCAGTGAATGGGAGTGGGAGACCCAGTACTTC.

The chain links TRBV27 to TRBJ2-7; D call uncertain. The CDR3 covers 13 residues. Trimming took off 0 bases at V and 6 bases at J, with 9 bases between the two ends. Germline loops: CDR1 MNHEY, CDR2 SMNVEV (reference sequence). In DNA form, the CDR3 reads TGTGCCAGCAGTTTATCCCAATTCGGCGAGCAGTACTTC. Its protein product is CASSLSQFGEQYF.

This clone was found a few times. The chain is built from TRBV10-3 and TRBJ1-2, with D perhaps matching TRBD1 (5 bases). This CDR3 region has 14 residues. Between the trimmed V and J ends, which lost 3 bases and 2 bases, there was a span of 10 bases. CDR1 is ENHRY and CDR2 is SYGVKD in the germline V gene. CDR3 DNA: TGTGCCATCAGTGACCGGGGGGGGAACTATGGCTACACCTTC. Translation: CAISDRGGNYGYTF.

This chain joins TRBV6-2 or TRBV6-3 and TRBJ2-5; 9 nucleotides match TRBD1. Germline CDR1 MNHEY, CDR2 SVGEGT. J gave up 4 bases and V 4 bases, and 7 bases lay outside the gene matches. The CDR3 covers 15 residues. CDR3 protein: CASSSQGASGETQYF. CDR3 nucleotides: TGTGCCAGCAGTTCACAGGGGGCAAGCGGAGAGACCCAGTACTTC.

The V gene is TRBV6-1, the J gene TRBJ2-2; 8 nucleotides line up with TRBD2. From germline, CDR1 is MNHNS and CDR2 SASEGT. Trimming took 4 bases from V and 6 from J; bases not matched to a gene: 10. The CDR3 is 16 residues long. CDR3 DNA sequence: TGTGCCAGCAGTGCCTTAGCGGGGAGGTTAGCCGGGGAGCTGTTTTTT. Protein product: CASSALAGRLAGELFF.

This clone came up once. The chain combines TRBV9 with TRBJ2-1, with 10 bases lining up with TRBD2. Looked up from germline, CDR1 is SGDLS and CDR2 is YYNGEE. The CDR3 length is 20 residues. Losses at the gene ends were 3 bases for V and 5 bases for J; bases not matched to a gene: 20. CDR3 DNA sequence: TGTGCCAGCAGCGCTTCAGGTTGGACTAGCGGAGATCCACGGAACAATGAGCAGTTCTTC. This codes for CASSASGWTSGDPRNNEQFF.

The chain has TRBV7-6 and TRBJ1-1; D gene ambiguous. CDR1 is SGHVS, CDR2 FNYEAQ, per germline. The ends were cut back, 5 bases at V and 6 bases at J, with 16 bases in the middle. CDR3 length: 14 amino acids. The CDR3 sequence: CASSLNADFPEAFF. DNA for the CDR3: TGTGCCAGCAGCCTCAATGCGGACTTTCCTGAAGCTTTCTTT. Supplemented by reference TRBV7-6 and TRBJ1-1, the full variable domain reads GAGVSQSPRYKVTKRGQDVALRCDPISGHVSLYWYRQALGQGPEFLTYFNYEAQQDKSGLPNDRFSAERPEGSISTLTIQRTEQRDSAMYRCASSLNADFPEAFFGQGTRLTVV.

The chain links TRBV27 to TRBJ2-3; D is unclear. Germline V CDR1 and CDR2: MNHEY, SMNVEV (reference sequence). The V and J ends lost 2 bases and 2 bases respectively, with 14 bases between them. The CDR3 consists of 16 residues. CDR3: CASSLMSQAPTDTQYF. The CDR3 DNA is TGTGCCAGCAGTTTAATGAGCCAAGCCCCCACAGATACGCAGTATTTT.

The chain links TRBV6-5 to TRBJ1-6; possible D gene TRBD1, 5 bases. CDR3 size: 16 residues. Between the trimmed V and J ends, which lost 2 bases and 6 bases, there was a span of 14 bases. Germline assignment: CDR1 MNHEY and CDR2 SVGAGI. The CDR3 DNA follows: TGTGCCAGCAGTTACGAGCCAAGGGGTGCTAATTCACCCCTCCACTTT. Its protein is CASSYEPRGANSPLHF.

The chain links TRBV5-5 to TRBJ1-1; 11 nucleotides align to TRBD1. Germline trimming cut 3 bases from V and 1 base from J; bases unmatched to any gene: 8. This CDR3 has 17 residues. The germline V gene has CDR1 SGHKS and CDR2 YYEKEE (reference sequence). The CDR3 protein is CASSWRTGGFRNTEAFF. CDR3 DNA: TGTGCCAGCAGCTGGAGGACAGGGGGCTTTAGGAACACTGAAGCTTTCTTT.

J is TRBJ2-1 and V is TRBV27; TRBD1 matches at 10 bases. The junction had 12 bases not matched to a gene; V was cut back by 6 bases and J by 4 bases. Germline V lookup: CDR1 MNHEY, CDR2 SMNVEV (reference sequence). There are 17 residues in the CDR3. DNA for the CDR3: TGTGCCAGCAGGGGACAGGGGCATCACCCTCTTTACAATGAGCAGTTCTTC. Residues: CASRGQGHHPLYNEQFF.

In regard to this clone: Sequence at one end of the junction differs from germline and may be a read error. This chain links TRBV7-6 with TRBJ2-3; tentative D call: TRBD2 (5 bases). This CDR3 region has 14 residues. Per germline, CDR1 SGHVS and CDR2 FNYEAQ. CDR3 in DNA: TGTGCCAGCAGCCTAGCAATCCTCGGGGATACGCAGTATTTT. Protein sequence: CASSLAILGDTQYF.

V and J are TRBV30 and TRBJ1-4; no firm D call. Trimming cost V 4 bases and J 4 bases, with 13 bases left between them. Germline lookup yields CDR1 GTSNPN and CDR2 SVGIG (reference sequence). The CDR3 covers 14 residues. This chain's CDR3 is CAWTGIGFNEKLFF. The CDR3 DNA is TGTGCCTGGACCGGGATAGGATTTAATGAAAAACTGTTTTTT.

The genes are TRBV6-1 and TRBJ2-7, with D possibly matching TRBD1 (6 bases). Germline loops: CDR1 MNHNS, CDR2 SASEGT. V was shortened by 2 bases and J by 2 bases, with 13 bases between the two germline ends. This CDR3 has 15 residues. CDR3 DNA: TGTGCCAGCAGTGAACCGGCGACAGGTCCCTACGAGCAGTACTTC. Protein sequence: CASSEPATGPYEQYF.

The rearrangement links TRBV5-6 to TRBJ1-5, with TRBD1 matching over 7 bases. In germline, CDR1 is SGHDT, CDR2 YYEEEE. The CDR3 runs to 15 residues. Trimming removed 0 bases from V and 0 bases from J; junction bases left unmatched: 0. CDR3 amino acids: CASSLGDSSNQPQHF. DNA of the CDR3: TGTGCCAGCAGCTTGGGGGACAGTAGCAATCAGCCCCAGCATTTT.

V is TRBV27 and J is TRBJ2-2; D gene unclear. The germline V gene has CDR1 MNHEY and CDR2 SMNVEV (reference sequence). The CDR3 runs to 15 residues. The V end was cut by 3 bases, the J end by 2 bases, with 10 bases between. The DNA of the CDR3 is TGTGCCAGCAGTTTTCAGGCCTTAAACACCGGGGAGCTGTTTTTT. It encodes CASSFQALNTGELFF.

In this sample, this clone turned up a few times. The V and J genes are TRBV7-6 and TRBJ2-3, with 12 bases that match TRBD2. V shed 5 bases, J shed 3 bases, and the junction held 0 bases outside the gene matches. Germline CDR1 is SGHVS and CDR2 is FNYEAQ. The CDR3 is 14 amino acids. The CDR3 reads CASSGLAGTDTQYF. CDR3 DNA sequence: TGTGCCAGCAGCGGACTAGCGGGAACAGATACGCAGTATTTT.

CDR3 residues: CASRTSGGVSYEQYF. CDR3 DNA sequence: TGTGCCAGCCGGACTAGCGGGGGGGTGTCCTACGAGCAGTACTTC. The rearrangement links TRBV21-1 to TRBJ2-7; the D call of TRBD2 is as the table states it, not checked on the DNA. TRBV21-1 is shown as a pseudogene. The CDR3 loop spans 15 amino acids.

The chain joins TRBV27 to TRBJ1-5; TRBD1 matches 7 bases. Germline V gene sequence: CDR1 MNHEY, CDR2 SMNVEV (reference sequence). The V segment lost 0 bases and the J segment 4 bases; nucleotides outside the gene matches: 3. This CDR3 is built from 15 residues. The CDR3 coding sequence is TGTGCCAGCAGTTTATCAGGGGGCGGAAATCAGCCCCAGCATTTT. Encoded protein: CASSLSGGGNQPQHF.